The source of this T cell receptor (beta chain) is a study of human T cells and chemical hapten exposure. Study as a whole: Per-sample TCR yield variation was attributed mainly to small pooled library volume differences.

This clonotype was seen only a few times. As yet, its antigen is unknown. V lost 3 bases and J lost 1, with 13 bases in between. In germline, CDR1 is MNHEY, CDR2 SMNVEV (reference sequence). The CDR3 runs 16 residues. The time point was: healthy volunteer bleed at 6 weeks. Someone pulled total RNA out of unfractionated whole blood. Study results and limitations: TCRs exceeding a frequency of 1 in 1000 stayed unchanged under DPC sensitization.

A single record per CDR3 protein comes from TCRdb applying MiXCR to the RACE reads. The sample contains fewer than 85,000 distinct CDR3 sequences, roughly 8.6% of which appear only once. The clonotype was recovered from a male donor in good health. Some clones in this sample may be carry-over from other donors' samples. V gene TRBV27 combines with J gene TRBJ1-5, with D tentatively TRBD1 (5 bases). Sequencing was performed on whole blood. The CDR3 loop is CASSFTGTLSNQPQHF. CDR3 DNA: TGTGCCAGCAGTTTTACCGGGACTCTCAGCAATCAGCCCCAGCATTTT.